This T cell receptor (beta chain) was documented in a study of blood T cell repertoires in COVID-19. Study in general: Acute and convalescent COVID-19 specimens originated in the United States, Italy and Spain. Sources were T cells, B-cell-depleted T cells, or PBMCs; the material itself was cDNA or gDNA.

Measured with immunoSEQ multiplex PCR; TCRdb has only the in-frame clones, and not every one. The sample consists of 350,000 to 400,000 clones, roughly 90% of them appearing once. In terms of age and location, participants ranged from roughly 18 to 100 years and lived in around 22 US areas. The germline V gene has CDR1 SEHNR and CDR2 FQNEAQ (reference sequence). The CDR3 sequence is 14 residues long. With 5 bases clipped from V and 7 bases from J, the junction kept 3 bases outside the gene matches. This chain connects TRBV7-9 to TRBJ1-6, with 9 bases matching TRBD1. Sequenced sample: PBMCs or T cells enriched from blood (not recorded which). This receptor was taken from a woman in her thirties who had recovered from COVID-19. For the CDR3, the DNA is TGTGCCAGCAGCCAAGGGACAGGGAATTCACCCCTCCACTTT. Its protein product is CASSQGTGNSPLHF.